The 23 T cell receptor beta chains in this list originate from one sample, sequenced in a study of metastatic and nonmetastatic thyroid tumors. TCRdb re-clonotyped the PCR reads through MiXCR. The table has tens of thousands of clones, about 13% seen once. Treatment of any kind had been given to no patient before thyroid surgery. Sequencing input: blood. Receptor source: a female donor with papillary thyroid cancer or a benign thyroid nodule (not recorded which). Some clones in this sample may be carry-over from other donors' samples.

This clone was seen repeatedly, ten times or more. The V and J genes are TRBV4-3 and TRBJ1-2; TRBD1 might be the D (6 bases). The CDR3 contains 15 residues. V dropped 0 bases and J dropped 3 bases, with 11 bases sitting between them. Per the germline V gene, CDR1 is LGHNA and CDR2 is YSLEER. The CDR3 loop is CASSQDLPGDYGYTF. The DNA for the CDR3 is TGCGCCAGCAGCCAAGATCTTCCAGGGGACTATGGCTACACCTTC.

This clone was detected ten times or more. The chain employs TRBV10-1 and TRBJ2-2; tentatively, D is TRBD1 (5 bases). The CDR3 is 14 residues long. Trimming cost V 4 bases and J 3 bases, with 9 bases left between them. Germline loops: CDR1 WNHNN, CDR2 SYGVQD (reference sequence). CDR3 sequence reads: CASSARVYTGELFF. CDR3 DNA sequence: TGCGCCAGCAGTGCCAGGGTGTACACCGGGGAGCTGTTTTTT.

This clone was detected ten times or more. The rearrangement links TRBV28 to TRBJ2-2; tentative D call: TRBD2 (6 bases). V shed 6 bases and J shed 1 base, with 24 bases lying between them. Per the germline V gene, CDR1 is MDHEN and CDR2 is SYDVKM. The CDR3 extends over 19 amino acids. This CDR3 is CASSRRGGAVKKNTGELFF. The CDR3 nucleotides are TGTGCCAGCAGCCGCCGTGGAGGGGCCGTAAAAAAGAACACCGGGGAGCTGTTTTTT.

This clone was observed at least ten times. The chain carries TRBV7-2 and TRBJ2-1; no clear D. The ends were cut back, 0 bases at V and 2 bases at J, with 8 bases in the middle. Germline CDR1 and CDR2: SGHTA and FQGNSA. The CDR3 consists of 15 residues. CDR3 nucleotides: TGTGCCAGCAGCTTAGCTCGGACCACCTACAATGAGCAGTTCTTC. Translating gives CASSLARTTYNEQFF.

Comments on this clone: Possible read error: a much larger clone is one base away. The rearrangement joins TRBV7-9 to TRBJ2-4; 10 bases line up with TRBD2. Per germline, CDR1 SEHNR and CDR2 FQNEAQ (reference sequence). This CDR3 region has 15 residues. In nucleotides, the CDR3 is TGTGTCAGCAGCGCGAGGACTAGCGGAAAAAACATTCAGTACTTC. Translated, it gives CVSSARTSGKNIQYF.

This clone has at least ten counts. This sequence joins TRBV15 and TRBJ2-2; D remains ambiguous. The CDR3 is 15 amino acids. CDR1 is LNHNV and CDR2 is YYDKDF in the germline V gene (reference sequence). Trimming pared 1 base from V and 7 bases from J, leaving 13 bases between. The CDR3 protein is CATSRVAGLGGELFF. In DNA, the CDR3 is TGTGCCACCAGCAGAGTAGCCGGGCTTGGCGGGGAGCTGTTTTTT.

There are many counts of this clone. V is TRBV10-3 and J is TRBJ1-3; D remains unclear. Germline CDR1 ENHRY, CDR2 SYGVKD. The CDR3 spans 15 residues. V was trimmed by 2 bases and J by 0 bases, leaving 8 bases between them. DNA for the CDR3: TGTGCCATCAGTGAGGGGGTCAACTCTGGAAACACCATATATTTT. Its protein is CAISEGVNSGNTIYF.

This clone occurred a few times. The rearrangement joins TRBV6-1 to TRBJ1-5, with 8 bases aligning to TRBD1. Trimming removed 4 bases from V and 0 bases from J; junction bases left unmatched: 8. Germline V lookup: CDR1 MNHNS, CDR2 SASEGT. The CDR3 length is 17 residues. The CDR3 coding sequence is TGTGCCAGCAGTGGGGACAGGTCCCATCATAGCAATCAGCCCCAGCATTTT. Translation gives CASSGDRSHHSNQPQHF.

This clone was counted ten times or more. This chain links TRBV20-1 with TRBJ1-2; 8 bases align to TRBD1. The germline gives CDR1 DFQATT, CDR2 SNEGSKA (reference sequence). CDR3 length: 12 amino acids. The trim removed 5 bases at V and 10 bases at J, leaving 9 bases unmatched. The DNA for the CDR3 is TGCAGTGCTCCCAGGGGGCAGAACGTCTACACCTTC. Translation: CSAPRGQNVYTF.

This clone was observed many times. The CDR3 nucleotides are TGTGCCAGCAAGGGGGGCGGGACGGGCAAAAACATTCAGTACTTC. Translating it yields CASKGGGTGKNIQYF. The chain links TRBV6-2 or TRBV6-3 to TRBJ2-4; D may be TRBD1 or TRBD2 (6 bases each). Germline CDR1 reads MNHEY; CDR2 reads SVGEGT. The V gene lost 7 bases and the J gene lost 3 bases, with 16 bases spanning the gap. The CDR3 covers 15 residues.

This clone has ten or more counts. The J gene is TRBJ2-5, the V gene TRBV29-1; 9 bases are a match to TRBD1. Trimming removed 4 bases from V and 1 base from J; junction bases left unmatched: 4. This CDR3 has 14 amino acids. Germline V gene sequence: CDR1 SQVTM, CDR2 ANQGSEA. The CDR3 loop is CSVGYRGPQETQYF. The DNA of the CDR3 is TGCAGCGTTGGGTACAGGGGGCCCCAAGAGACCCAGTACTTC.

Comments on this clone: Possible read error: a much larger clone is one base away. The chain links TRBV29-1 to TRBJ1-1; D gene unclear. Germline V gene data show CDR1 as SQVTM and CDR2 as ANQGSEA. CDR3 length: 12 amino acids. With 0 bases removed from V and 1 base from J, the gap between germline ends came to 3 bases. CDR3 amino acids: CSVEDSNTEAFF. The CDR3, as DNA: TGCAGCGTTGAAGACTCGAACACTGAAGCTTTCTTT. Full variable domain (rest looked up from reference TRBV29-1 and TRBJ1-1): SAVISQKPSRDICQRGTSLTIQCQVDSQVTMMFWYRQQPGQSLTLIATANQGSEATYESGFVIDKFPISRPNLTFSTLTVSNMSPEDSSIYLCSVEDSNTEAFFGQGTRLTVV.

The table lists this clone with many counts. This chain connects TRBV20-1 to TRBJ1-2; D possibly corresponds to TRBD1 (5 bases). V was trimmed by 6 bases and J by 1 base, leaving 12 bases between them. The CDR3 runs to 13 residues. Germline CDR1 DFQATT, CDR2 SNEGSKA (reference sequence). DNA of the CDR3: TGCAGTGCCTCCGCGACAGATAACTATGGCTACACCTTC. Residues: CSASATDNYGYTF.

The sample holds many counts of this clone. V gene TRBV6-1 combines with J gene TRBJ1-2; D gene unclear. The CDR3 length is 14 residues. The germline V gene has CDR1 MNHNS and CDR2 SASEGT. Trimming pared 6 bases from V and 1 base from J, leaving 12 bases between. In DNA form, the CDR3 reads TGTGCCAGCAGAACCCGCGGGGATAACTATGGCTACACCTTC. Its protein is CASRTRGDNYGYTF.

The genes are TRBV11-1 and TRBJ2-3; TRBD2 matches at 9 bases. The V and J ends lost 0 bases and 7 bases, in that order; junction bases with no gene match: 17. This CDR3 spans 19 amino acids. Germline lookup yields CDR1 SGHAT and CDR2 FQDESV (reference sequence). Here the CDR3 reads CASSLAREGDRYFGYTQYF. CDR3 sequence (DNA): TGTGCCAGCAGCTTAGCGCGGGAGGGCGACAGGTACTTTGGATATACGCAGTATTTT.

In this sample, this clone turned up many times. V usage is TRBV7-9 and J usage is TRBJ2-7; 13 positions match TRBD2. V lost 4 bases, J lost 5 bases, and 11 bases stayed unmatched. CDR1 is SEHNR, CDR2 FQNEAQ, per germline (reference sequence). The CDR3 loop spans 17 amino acids. The CDR3 DNA follows: TGTGCCAGCAGCTCGACCCGGACTAGCGGGAGTAGGAACGAGCAGTACTTC. It translates to CASSSTRTSGSRNEQYF.

There are many counts of this clone. The chain uses TRBV6-1 and TRBJ2-6; D assignment may be TRBD1 or TRBD2 (5 bases each). The V end was cut by 5 bases, the J end by 0 bases, with 8 bases between. The CDR3 extends over 15 amino acids. The germline CDR1 and CDR2 sequences are MNHNS and SASEGT. CDR3 sequence (DNA): TGTGCCAGCAGTTCAGGGAGCTCTGGGGCCAACGTCCTGACTTTC. Translation gives CASSSGSSGANVLTF.

The sample holds many counts of this clone. A much larger clone sits a single nucleotide away, making a read error possible. Other DNA sequences in this specimen translate into the identical CDR3. The chain is built from TRBV11-2 and TRBJ2-1; no reliable D call. CDR1 is SGHAT, CDR2 FQNNGV, per germline. Trimming pared 1 base from V and 3 bases from J, leaving 10 bases between. The CDR3 is 15 amino acids. CDR3 nucleotides: TGTGCCAGCAGCTTAGGGGATTGGTTCTACAATGAGCAGTTCTTC. Translated: CASSLGDWFYNEQFF.

This clone showed up many times. The V call is TRBV29-1, the J call TRBJ2-5; D not resolved. This CDR3 has 12 residues. Germline CDR1 is SQVTM and CDR2 is ANQGSEA. V lost 7 bases and J lost 3, with 12 bases in between. The DNA for the CDR3 is TGCAGCGCTTACACAGCGAAAGAGACCCAGTACTTC. Translating it yields CSAYTAKETQYF.

V usage is TRBV6-1 and J usage is TRBJ2-2; D tentatively reads TRBD1 or TRBD2 (6 bases each). V was cut by 6 bases and J by 7 bases, with 12 bases left in between. This CDR3 comprises 13 residues. The germline V gene has CDR1 MNHNS and CDR2 SASEGT. The CDR3 DNA reads TGTGCCAGCAGCCGGGGGCAGTTCGGGGAGCTGTTTTTT. It yields the protein CASSRGQFGELFF.

This clone was observed a handful of times. The V call is TRBV19, the J call TRBJ1-1; D call uncertain. The CDR3 extends over 14 amino acids. Trimming shortened V by 1 base and J by 5 bases, and 11 bases separated the two germline ends. In germline, CDR1 is LNHDA, CDR2 SQIVND (reference sequence). CDR3 loop: CASSIGVTRTEAFF. For the CDR3, the DNA is TGTGCCAGTAGTATAGGAGTCACGAGGACTGAAGCTTTCTTT.

The table lists this clone with many counts. V gene TRBV10-3 combines with J gene TRBJ2-1, with TRBD2 matching over 7 bases. The junction had 4 bases not matched to a gene; V was cut back by 9 bases and J by 2 bases. Germline CDR1 ENHRY, CDR2 SYGVKD. CDR3 length equals 13 residues. The CDR3 sequence is CAILARPYNEQFF. The CDR3 DNA follows: TGTGCCATACTAGCGCGGCCCTACAATGAGCAGTTCTTC.

The rearrangement uses TRBV7-9 and TRBJ1-3; D call uncertain. The germline CDR1 and CDR2 sequences are SEHNR and FQNEAQ (reference sequence). Deletions cut 4 bases from V and 8 bases from J, with 15 bases between. The length of the CDR3 is 14 residues. This CDR3 is CASSSQVAPDTIYF. As DNA, the CDR3 is TGTGCCAGCAGCTCCCAGGTGGCTCCGGACACCATATATTTT.